One sample yielded the 27 T cell receptor beta chains listed below, sequenced in a study of tissue T cells after allogeneic stem cell transplantation. Profiled with immunoSEQ multiplex PCR; TCRdb holds only in-frame clones, not every one. The repertoire holds about 6,300 clones, with about three quarters as singletons. Material: tissue from the rectum, obtained at autopsy. These receptors all stem from a woman aged 18 to 55 with breast cancer.

The V gene is TRBV10-3, the J gene TRBJ2-1; 10 nucleotides line up with TRBD2. This CDR3 has 16 residues. J lost 6 bases, V lost 2 bases, and 7 bases had no gene match. Germline V gives CDR1 ENHRY, CDR2 SYGVKD. In DNA, the CDR3 is TGTGCCATCAGTGAGGGCCAGCGGGAGGGCCTCAATGAGCAGTTCTTC. It specifies CAISEGQREGLNEQFF.

This sequence joins TRBV2 and TRBJ1-4; possibly TRBD1 for D (5 bases). Trimming took off 7 bases at V and 4 bases at J, with 10 bases between the two ends. The germline CDR1 and CDR2 sequences are SNHLY and FYNNEI. The CDR3 runs 13 residues. The CDR3: CASTRDLNEKLFF. The CDR3 coding sequence is TGTGCCAGCACTCGGGACCTTAATGAAAAACTGTTTTTT.

This chain joins TRBV30 and TRBJ1-1; D is uncertain. The CDR3 loop spans 11 amino acids. Per the germline V gene, CDR1 is GTSNPN and CDR2 is SVGIG (reference sequence). The germline V and J ends were trimmed by 4 bases and 1 base, with 4 bases remaining between them. In nucleotides, the CDR3 is TGTGCCTGGATAAGGAACACTGAAGCTTTCTTT. Protein sequence: CAWIRNTEAFF.

V is TRBV2 and J is TRBJ1-2; D gene uncertain. The CDR3 runs 15 residues. The germline V gene encodes CDR1 SNHLY and CDR2 FYNNEI. The V and J ends lost 2 bases and 8 bases respectively, with 18 bases between them. CDR3 region: CASSETLAVIGGYTF. CDR3 sequence (DNA): TGTGCCAGCAGTGAAACCCTGGCTGTTATAGGCGGCTACACCTTC.

This sequence joins TRBV5-1 and TRBJ1-2; possible D gene TRBD1, 5 bases. This CDR3 comprises 14 residues. Germline CDR1 is SGHRS and CDR2 is YFSETQ. Trimming cost V 3 bases and J 6 bases, with 15 bases left between them. CDR3 protein: CASSWGITTDGYTF. In DNA, the CDR3 is TGCGCCAGCAGCTGGGGGATCACAACGGATGGCTACACCTTC.

The chain employs TRBV5-4 and TRBJ2-7, with TRBD2 identical over 9 bases. The CDR3 has 14 residues. Germline V gene sequence: CDR1 SGHNT, CDR2 YYREEE (reference sequence). V was pared by 4 bases and J by 4 bases, with 6 bases of the junction left unmatched. The CDR3 is CASSPPGLAYEQYF. The DNA for the CDR3 is TGTGCCAGCAGCCCTCCGGGACTAGCTTACGAGCAGTACTTC.

CDR3 amino acids: CASRGTDGSPYGYTF. The DNA of the CDR3 is TGTGCCAGCAGGGGGACGGACGGCTCTCCTTATGGCTACACCTTC. The chain links TRBV2 to TRBJ1-2, with a possible D match to TRBD1 (5 bases). The length of the CDR3 is 15 residues. Germline CDR1 SNHLY, CDR2 FYNNEI. Between the trimmed V and J ends, which lost 6 bases and 5 bases, there was a span of 19 bases.

The chain uses TRBV18 and TRBJ2-3; no firm D call. V lost 3 bases to trimming and J lost 5 bases, with 18 bases between them. In germline, CDR1 is KGHSH, CDR2 LQKENI. The CDR3 is 16 residues long. CDR3 in amino acids: CASSPNTESPGDTQYF. The DNA of the CDR3 is TGTGCCAGCTCACCGAACACGGAAAGTCCCGGAGATACGCAGTATTTT.

The CDR3 DNA reads TGTGCCAGCAGCGGGAAAACCTACGAGCAGTACTTC. This codes for CASSGKTYEQYF. This rearrangement joins TRBV3-1 (or the pseudogene TRBV3-2) to TRBJ2-7; D unresolved. The CDR3 is 12 residues long. CDR1 LGHDT and CDR2 YNNKEL come from the germline V gene (reference sequence). V lost 5 bases, J lost 2 bases, and 7 bases lay in between.

The table lists this clone with a few counts. The chain recombines TRBV11-2 with TRBJ1-2, with D tentatively TRBD1 (6 bases). The ends were cut back, 2 bases at V and 7 bases at J, with 17 bases in the middle. CDR1 is SGHAT and CDR2 is FQNNGV in the germline V gene. The CDR3 spans 15 residues. The CDR3 sequence: CASSLNPGRGPGYTF. CDR3 in DNA: TGTGCCAGCAGCTTAAACCCTGGCAGGGGCCCTGGCTACACCTTC.

The chain couples TRBV29-1 to TRBJ2-6; D is unclear. There are 15 residues in the CDR3. Germline CDR1 is SQVTM and CDR2 is ANQGSEA. Trimming cost V 4 bases and J 2 bases, with 12 bases left between them. The CDR3 reads CSVGFWGTGANVLTF. As DNA, the CDR3 is TGCAGCGTTGGTTTTTGGGGTACTGGGGCCAACGTCCTGACTTTC.

The chain is built from TRBV12-5 and TRBJ2-5; no reliable D call. CDR3 length equals 13 residues. V was shortened by 4 bases and J by 1 base, with 7 bases between the two germline ends. Germline assignment: CDR1 LGHNT and CDR2 FRNRAP. The CDR3, as DNA: TGTGCTAGTGGTTCGTCAGGCCAAGAGACCCAGTACTTC. It is translated as CASGSSGQETQYF.

The chain is built from TRBV19 and TRBJ2-2; 10 nucleotides align to TRBD1. V lost 4 bases, J lost 4 bases, and 6 bases stayed unmatched. The germline CDR1 and CDR2 sequences are LNHDA and SQIVND (reference sequence). The CDR3 loop spans 16 amino acids. The CDR3 DNA follows: TGTGCCAGTAGTAGACAGGGGGCCGGCGGCACCGGGGAGCTGTTTTTT. It is translated as CASSRQGAGGTGELFF. Complete variable domain (other parts from reference TRBV19 and TRBJ2-2): DGGITQSPKYLFRKEGQNVTLSCEQNLNHDAMYWYRQDPGQGLRLIYYSQIVNDFQKGDIAEGYSVSREKKESFPLTVTSAQKNPTAFYLCASSRQGAGGTGELFFGEGSRLTVL.

V gene TRBV7-2 combines with J gene TRBJ1-4; the D gene is possibly TRBD1 (5 bases). CDR1 is SGHTA and CDR2 is FQGNSA in the germline V gene. CDR3 length: 13 amino acids. The ends were cut back, 4 bases at V and 11 bases at J, with 14 bases in the middle. CDR3 region: CASSYGASEKLFF. The CDR3 DNA reads TGTGCCAGCAGCTATGGGGCCTCTGAGAAACTGTTTTTT. Looking up the rest from reference TRBV7-2 and TRBJ1-4 gives the full variable domain: GAGVSQSPSNKVTEKGKDVELRCDPISGHTALYWYRQSLGQGLEFLIYFQGNSAPDKSGLPSDRFSAERTGGSVSTLTIQRTQQEDSAVYLCASSYGASEKLFFGSGTQLSVL.

The chain employs TRBV2 and TRBJ2-7; no reliable D call. The CDR3 runs to 12 residues. Germline V gives CDR1 SNHLY, CDR2 FYNNEI. Trimming took 8 bases from V and 1 from J, leaving 9 bases between them. CDR3 nucleotide sequence: TGTGCCAGCGAGACGGCGTCCTACGAGCAGTACTTC. Its protein product is CASETASYEQYF.

In this sample, this clone turned up once. The chain couples TRBV5-6 to TRBJ2-1; the match to TRBD2 covers 7 bases. With 4 bases clipped from V and 12 bases from J, the junction kept 16 bases outside the gene matches. Germline values: CDR1 SGHDT, CDR2 YYEEEE. CDR3 length equals 15 residues. As DNA, the CDR3 is TGTGCCAGCAGCCGGCCCAGCGGGAACGAGGATGGGCAGTTCTTC. Its protein is CASSRPSGNEDGQFF.

This chain joins TRBV23-1 and TRBJ2-2, with a tentative D call TRBD1 (6 bases). TRBV23-1 is noted as an ORF with a role that remains uncertain. The V end lost 3 bases, the J end lost 4 bases, and 15 bases lay between the germline ends. The CDR3 is 16 amino acids. The CDR3, as DNA: TGCGCCAGCAGTCACCCGAGACAGGTGAGCACCGGGGAGCTGTTTTTT. Residues: CASSHPRQVSTGELFF.

The chain recombines TRBV6-2 or TRBV6-3 with TRBJ2-7; 9 bases align to TRBD1. The CDR3 extends over 15 amino acids. Germline CDR1 and CDR2: MNHEY and SVGEGT. The junction had 7 bases not matched to a gene; V was cut back by 6 bases and J by 1 base. CDR3 DNA: TGTGCCAGCAGGTACGCGACAGGGGGGTCCTACGAGCAGTACTTC. Its translation: CASRYATGGSYEQYF.

The CDR3 region is CASSFTGGGSPLHF. The DNA of the CDR3 is TGTGCCAGCAGCTTCACAGGGGGAGGATCACCCCTCCACTTT. The V and J genes are TRBV7-9 and TRBJ1-6; 8 positions agree with TRBD1. The CDR3 has 14 amino acids. Unmatched junction bases numbered 5, after V lost 3 bases and J lost 10 bases. Germline loops: CDR1 SEHNR, CDR2 FQNEAQ (reference sequence).

By frequency in the sample, this clone is large. The CDR3 sequence: CASSLLDRENTEAFF. In DNA, the CDR3 is TGTGCCAGCAGCTTACTTGACAGGGAGAACACTGAAGCTTTCTTT. The chain has TRBV11-1 and TRBJ1-1, with TRBD1 matching over 7 bases. This CDR3 contains 15 residues. V trimming: 2 bases; J trimming: 1 base; junction bases outside the gene matches: 4. Germline assignment: CDR1 SGHAT and CDR2 FQDESV (reference sequence).

This clone is deemed medium-sized. The sample contains more than one DNA sequence encoding this CDR3. V usage is TRBV19 and J usage is TRBJ1-2; D is unresolved. The V gene's germline CDR1 is LNHDA and CDR2 SQIVND (reference sequence). This CDR3 spans 12 amino acids. Trimming shortened V by 2 bases and J by 5 bases, and 6 bases separated the two germline ends. The CDR3 loop reads CASSIRSYGYTF. In nucleotides, the CDR3 is TGTGCCAGTAGTATAAGATCGTATGGCTACACCTTC.

This clone came up a few times. CDR3 loop: CASSFNGWPNYGYTF. The CDR3 DNA follows: TGTGCCAGCAGTTTCAACGGGTGGCCTAACTATGGCTACACCTTC. The chain uses TRBV2 and TRBJ1-2, with D unclear. CDR1 is SNHLY, CDR2 FYNNEI, per germline. This CDR3 region has 15 residues. Trimming shortened V by 5 bases and J by 0 bases, and 13 bases separated the two germline ends.

The chain combines TRBV9 with TRBJ1-6; D unclear. The CDR3 covers 17 residues. Germline V gene data show CDR1 as SGDLS and CDR2 as YYNGEE. V gave up 4 bases and J gave up 0 bases, with 14 bases separating them. The CDR3 DNA is TGTGCCAGCAGCTCCGCTCCCTTCAGCTCCTATAATTCACCCCTCCACTTT. As protein: CASSSAPFSSYNSPLHF. The whole variable domain, remainder taken from reference TRBV9 and TRBJ1-6, is DSGVTQTPKHLITATGQRVTLRCSPRSGDLSVYWYQQSLDQGLQFLIQYYNGEERAKGNILERFSAQQFPDLHSELNLSSLELGDSALYFCASSSAPFSSYNSPLHFGNGTRLTVT.

The chain has TRBV7-2 and TRBJ1-4; D is perhaps TRBD1 (5 bases). The CDR3 totals 13 residues. Trimming stripped 0 bases from V and 6 bases from J, with 5 bases between. Looked up from germline, CDR1 is SGHTA and CDR2 is FQGNSA. CDR3 bases: TGTGCCAGCAGCTTAGCAGGGGATGAAAAACTGTTTTTT. The encoded protein is CASSLAGDEKLFF.

The rearrangement uses TRBV7-2 and TRBJ2-5; tentatively, D is TRBD1 (6 bases). Trimming shortened V by 1 base and J by 5 bases, and 17 bases separated the two germline ends. From germline, CDR1 is SGHTA and CDR2 FQGNSA. The CDR3 extends over 16 amino acids. CDR3 bases: TGTGCCAGCAGCTTAGGGCGTTACAGGGCTAGTGAGACCCAGTACTTC. It encodes CASSLGRYRASETQYF.

This clone was seen more than once but under ten times. The chain joins TRBV2 to TRBJ2-2, with D tentatively TRBD2 (5 bases). The CDR3 has 14 amino acids. The germline V gene has CDR1 SNHLY and CDR2 FYNNEI. The V end lost 7 bases, the J end lost 4 bases, and 13 bases lay between the germline ends. The CDR3 nucleotides are TGTGCCAGCAATTATTTGGAGGCCACCGGGGAGCTGTTTTTT. Translation: CASNYLEATGELFF.

The rearrangement joins TRBV19 to TRBJ1-1; D call uncertain. V lost 3 bases to trimming and J lost 8 bases, with 10 bases between them. The germline V gene encodes CDR1 LNHDA and CDR2 SQIVND (reference sequence). The CDR3 extends over 12 amino acids. The CDR3 DNA sequence: TGTGCCAGTAGTATTGTGGACCGGGAAGCTTTCTTT. Residues: CASSIVDREAFF.